This T cell receptor beta chain came from a study of OX40 agonist ivuxolimab in advanced cancers. Background on the whole study: Ivuxolimab was an agonistic, fully human IgG2 monoclonal antibody directed against OX40 (CD134), a costimulatory receptor. In the dose-escalation cohort, more than 80% of patients were male, and the mean age was approximately 60 years with a range of about 20 to 79. Partial responses were achieved by three dose-escalation patients, of whom one had hepatocellular carcinoma and two had cutaneous melanoma. Peripheral TCRbeta sequencing aimed to test whether ivuxolimab altered TCR sequence diversity and caused clonal T-cell expansion. Patients were allowed to have had prior anti-PD-1, anti-PD-L1 or anti-CTLA-4 therapy, and 40% to 45% of the dose-escalation patients had previously received checkpoint inhibitors. The paper covers the monotherapy dose-escalation part of the phase I ivuxolimab trial, which included N ≈ 50 patients. Intravenous ivuxolimab was administered to patients every 2 weeks at six dose levels: 0.01, 0.1, 0.3, 1.5, 3 and 10 mg/kg. Among the approximately 50 dose-escalation patients, 19 had hepatocellular carcinoma, roughly 15 melanoma, 9 renal cell carcinoma and 9 head and neck cancer. Results the study describes overall, beyond this receptor: After ivuxolimab, CD8+ T cells had more expanded clones than CD4+ T cells on average. At doses of 0.1 to 3.0 mg/kg, clonal expansion of both CD4+ and CD8+ T cells in blood was seen between baseline and week 6. In the 0.1-3.0 mg/kg groups, partial responders were among the patients with the lowest normalized peripheral clonal expansion, particularly in CD8+ T cells. Antigen specificity was not determined for the clonally expanded peripheral T cells. Low levels of normalized T-cell clonal expansion were also seen in some nonresponding patients.

The trial excluded patients who had a history of autoimmune disease or were on systemic immunosuppression. Peripheral blood for TCR sequencing was drawn from every dose cohort at baseline, at cycle 4 day 1 and at cycle 7 day 1. The samples were drawn from a first-in-human, open-label, multicenter phase I dose-escalation trial of ivuxolimab. The trial enrolled adults with locally advanced or metastatic head and neck squamous cell, hepatocellular, melanoma or renal cell carcinoma. Before TCR sequencing, CD4+ T cells and CD8+ T cells were sorted from peripheral blood as separate populations. The junction shows trimming of 9 bases on V and 3 bases on J, plus 6 bases between the germline ends. From its cysteine to its phenylalanine, the CDR3 spans 12 amino acids. The DNA shown is the 36-base CDR3, in frame from base 1. CDR1 and CDR2 are read off the germline V gene (reference sequence) as MNHEY and SMNVEV.

Genomic DNA was isolated from the sorted cells so that the TCRbeta CDR3 region could be sequenced. The immunoSEQ Assay was used for sequencing of TCRbeta CDR3 regions. As stored in TCRdb, this immuneACCESS dataset retains in-frame rearrangements with V and J assigned. A fraction of the clones does not appear; measured against another copy, unresolved V genes explain less than half of the discrepancy, and the remainder lacks a known reason. The sample records nearly 50,000 clones, roughly 91% of which are singletons. Jointly, the top ten make up 6.7% of the sample. There are a few counts of this clone. Its antigen remains undetermined. Within one base of it there is no much larger clone, and no base qualities were kept. Other DNA sequences of this sample code for an identical CDR3.

The chain employs TRBV27 and TRBJ1-6, with no confident D gene call. This receptor was taken from an adult with an advanced solid tumor such as melanoma, head and neck, liver or kidney cancer. This specimen consisted of CD4+ or CD8+ T cells sorted from blood, obtained in a trial of the OX40 agonist ivuxolimab. CDR3 region: CASRNYNSPLHF. The sequenced DNA is TGTGCCAGTCGGAACTATAATTCACCCCTCCACTTT.